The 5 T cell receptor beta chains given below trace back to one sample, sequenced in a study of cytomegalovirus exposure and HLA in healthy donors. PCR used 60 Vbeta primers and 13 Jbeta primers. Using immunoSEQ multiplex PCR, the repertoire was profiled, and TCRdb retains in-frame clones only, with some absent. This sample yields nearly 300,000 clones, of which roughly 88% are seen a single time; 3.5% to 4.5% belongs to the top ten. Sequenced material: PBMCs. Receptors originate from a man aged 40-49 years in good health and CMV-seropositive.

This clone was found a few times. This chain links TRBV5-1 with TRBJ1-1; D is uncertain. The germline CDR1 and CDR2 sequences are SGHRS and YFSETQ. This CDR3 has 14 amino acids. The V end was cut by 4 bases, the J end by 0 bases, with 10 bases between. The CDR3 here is CASSGLTMNTEAFF. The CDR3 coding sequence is TGCGCCAGCAGCGGCTTAACCATGAACACTGAAGCTTTCTTT.

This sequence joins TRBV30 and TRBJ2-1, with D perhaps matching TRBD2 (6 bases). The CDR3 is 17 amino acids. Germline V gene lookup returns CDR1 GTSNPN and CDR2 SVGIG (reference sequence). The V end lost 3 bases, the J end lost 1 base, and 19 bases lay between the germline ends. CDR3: CAWSEREAGSSYNEQFF. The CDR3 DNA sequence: TGTGCCTGGAGCGAGCGCGAAGCGGGCTCTTCCTACAATGAGCAGTTCTTC.

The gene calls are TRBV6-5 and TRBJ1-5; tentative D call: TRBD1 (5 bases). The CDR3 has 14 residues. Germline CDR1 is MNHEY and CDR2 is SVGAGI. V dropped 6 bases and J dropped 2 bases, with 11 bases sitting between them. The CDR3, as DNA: TGTGCCAGCAGGCCGGGGGTTGGCAATCAGCCCCAGCATTTT. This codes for CASRPGVGNQPQHF.

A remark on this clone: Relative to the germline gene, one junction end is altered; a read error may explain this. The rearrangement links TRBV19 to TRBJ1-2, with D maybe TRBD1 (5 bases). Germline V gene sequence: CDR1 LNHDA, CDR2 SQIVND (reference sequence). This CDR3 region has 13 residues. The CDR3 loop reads CASSMGGNDGYTF. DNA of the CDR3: TGTGCCAGTAGTATGGGGGGTAACGATGGCTACACCTTC.

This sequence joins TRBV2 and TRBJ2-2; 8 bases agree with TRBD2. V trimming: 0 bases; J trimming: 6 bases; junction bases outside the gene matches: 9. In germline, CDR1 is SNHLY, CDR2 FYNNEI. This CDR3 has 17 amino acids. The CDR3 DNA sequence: TGTGCCAGCAGTGAAGCGCTTTTAGCGGGAAACCCCGGGGAGCTGTTTTTT. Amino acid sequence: CASSEALLAGNPGELFF.